The source of this TCR beta chain is a study of blood T cell repertoires in COVID-19. Study background: Samples representing acute and convalescent COVID-19 were sourced from the United States, Italy and Spain.

Assay: immunoSEQ multiplex PCR; the TCRdb copy retains only in-frame clones and omits some. The sample holds about 200,000 clones, roughly 90% seen once. Germline loops: CDR1 SGDLS, CDR2 YYNGEE. This CDR3 has 14 amino acids. V gave up 4 bases and J gave up 5 bases, with 15 bases separating them. The chain links TRBV9 to TRBJ1-2; D uncertain. Specimen: PBMCs or T cells enriched from blood (not recorded which). The clonotype comes from a woman in her thirties with acute COVID-19. In DNA, the CDR3 is TGTGCCAGCAGCTCGTCGTTCGGGGTTTATGGCTACACCTTC. Protein sequence: CASSSSFGVYGYTF.